This T cell receptor (beta chain) was sequenced during a study of OX40 agonist ivuxolimab in advanced cancers. Study-level background: The costimulatory receptor OX40 (CD134) was targeted by ivuxolimab, a fully human IgG2 agonistic monoclonal antibody. Among the roughly 50 dose-escalation patients, 19 had hepatocellular carcinoma, roughly 15 melanoma, 9 renal cell carcinoma and 9 head and neck cancer. Intravenous ivuxolimab was administered to patients every 2 weeks at six dose levels: 0.01, 0.1, 0.3, 1.5, 3 and 10 mg/kg. Patients were allowed to have had prior anti-PD-1, anti-PD-L1 or anti-CTLA-4 therapy, and about 40% of the dose-escalation patients had been treated with checkpoint inhibitors. Partial responses were achieved by three dose-escalation patients, of whom one had hepatocellular carcinoma and two had cutaneous melanoma. The paper covers the monotherapy dose-escalation part of the phase I ivuxolimab trial, which included N ≈ 57 patients. A male proportion of 82.7% and a mean age of approximately 62 years, ranging from 23 to 79, were recorded for the dose-escalation cohort. Peripheral TCRbeta sequencing aimed to test whether ivuxolimab altered TCR sequence diversity and caused clonal T-cell expansion. Overall study results and their limits: Low levels of normalized T-cell clonal expansion were also seen in some nonresponding patients. In the 0.1-3.0 mg/kg groups, partial responders were among the patients with the lowest normalized peripheral clonal expansion, particularly in CD8+ T cells. Clonal expansion of both CD4+ and CD8+ blood T cells was observed from baseline to week 6 at doses 0.1 to 3.0 mg/kg. On average, CD8+ T cells showed more expanded clones than CD4+ T cells after ivuxolimab. The antigen specificity of the clonally expanded peripheral T cells was not determined.

For sequencing of the TCRbeta CDR3 region, genomic DNA was extracted from the sorted cells. The immunoSEQ Assay was used to sequence the TCRbeta CDR3 regions. TCRdb obtained this table from immuneACCESS and retained in-frame rearrangements with V and J assigned. These tables miss some clones; where compared with another copy, unresolved V genes account for less than half of the shortfall, and the remainder is unexplained. The sample table contains 90,000 to 100,000 clones; only one count was recorded for approximately 90% of them. The ten largest clones add up to 0.7% to 0.95% of the sample. The germline ends are 5 bases apart after V is trimmed by 4 bases and J by 5 bases. The CDR3, from cysteine to phenylalanine, totals 12 residues. Only CDR3 DNA is held: 36 bases, read in frame from base 1. From a lookup of the germline V gene, CDR1 and CDR2 are ENHRY and SYGVKD. As concerns this clone: Its antigen specificity is not known. No much larger clone is present one base from it, and per-base qualities are unavailable.

The trial excluded patients who had a history of autoimmune disease or who were on systemic immunosuppression. In every dose cohort, peripheral blood was drawn for TCR sequencing at baseline, cycle 4 day 1, and cycle 7 day 1. The samples were taken from a phase I, first-in-human, multicenter, open-label dose-escalation trial of ivuxolimab. The trial enrolled adults with locally advanced or metastatic head and neck squamous cell, hepatocellular, melanoma or renal cell carcinoma. Before TCR sequencing, CD4+ T cells and CD8+ T cells were sorted from peripheral blood as separate populations. The sample here was CD4+ or CD8+ T cells sorted from blood, taken in a trial of the OX40 agonist ivuxolimab. This clonotype originated in an adult with an advanced solid tumor such as melanoma, head and neck, liver or kidney cancer. The V and J segments used are TRBV10-3 and TRBJ2-2, with the D gene too uncertain to name. The CDR3 corresponds to CAISGVTGELFF. Read as DNA, the sequence is TGTGCCATCAGTGGTGTTACCGGGGAGCTGTTTTTT.